A selection of T cell receptor beta chains follows, all from one sample in a study of OX40 agonist ivuxolimab in advanced cancers. Assay used: immunoSEQ multiplex PCR; TCRdb lists only in-frame clones, some missing. Of 100,000 to 150,000 clones listed, around 93% are singletons. The sample in question was CD4+ or CD8+ T cells sorted from blood, obtained in a trial of the OX40 agonist ivuxolimab. The receptor set was obtained from an adult with an advanced solid tumor such as melanoma, head and neck, liver or kidney cancer. The CDR3 runs from the conserved cysteine through the conserved F or W. A D gene is named only where the DNA matches it firmly. Some rows have no size entry. The others give once, few or many, or a class for an expanded clone.

CDR3 DNA: TGTGCCAGCAGCTCCGAGGGGGGTCGGAACACTGAAGCTTTCTTT; CDR3 protein: CASSSEGGRNTEAFF; clone size: NA; D gene: NA; V gene: TRBV11-1; J gene: TRBJ1-1
CDR3 DNA: TGTGCCAGCAGCTTACAGGGATTTAACTATGGCTACACCTTC; CDR3 protein: CASSLQGFNYGYTF; clone size: NA; D gene: NA; V gene: TRBV7-2; J gene: TRBJ1-2
CDR3 DNA: TGTGCCAGCAACGTAGCGGGGGGATCCTACAATGAGCAGTTCTTC; CDR3 protein: CASNVAGGSYNEQFF; clone size: NA; D gene: TRBD2; V gene: TRBV28; J gene: TRBJ2-1
CDR3 DNA: TGTGCCAGCAGCTTAGCAGGGCTACTGCTGTTTTTT; CDR3 protein: CASSLAGLLLFF; clone size: NA; D gene: NA; V gene: TRBV11-2; J gene: TRBJ2-2
CDR3 DNA: TGTGCCAGCAGTGAAAAGGGGAATCAGCCCCAGCATTTT; CDR3 protein: CASSEKGNQPQHF; clone size: NA; D gene: NA; V gene: TRBV2; J gene: TRBJ1-5
CDR3 DNA: TGTGCCAGCAGCTTATACGGTTCCTCCTACAATGAGCAGTTCTTC; CDR3 protein: CASSLYGSSYNEQFF; clone size: NA; D gene: NA; V gene: TRBV7-7; J gene: TRBJ2-1
CDR3 DNA: TGTGCCAGCAGTGAAAGCCGGGGGATTTCCCTGAGCCTATATAATTCACCCCTCCACTTT; CDR3 protein: CASSESRGISLSLYNSPLHF; clone size: NA; D gene: NA; V gene: TRBV6-1; J gene: TRBJ1-6
CDR3 DNA: TGTGCCAGCAGTTACTCGGTAACTAGCGGACCGCATGAGCAGTTCTTC; CDR3 protein: CASSYSVTSGPHEQFF; clone size: NA; D gene: TRBD2; V gene: TRBV6-5; J gene: TRBJ2-1
CDR3 DNA: TGCGCCAGCAGTGAGCCCAAGCAGGCGCCCACTAACTATGGCTACACCTTC; CDR3 protein: CASSEPKQAPTNYGYTF; clone size: NA; D gene: NA; V gene: TRBV10-1; J gene: TRBJ1-2
CDR3 DNA: TGCAGTGCTAGAGACCGCGAGATCCAGTACTTC; CDR3 protein: CSARDREIQYF; clone size: NA; D gene: NA; V gene: TRBV20-1; J gene: TRBJ2-5
CDR3 DNA: TGTGCCAGCAGTCCCGACAGGGAGCGTCAAGAGACCCAGTACTTC; CDR3 protein: CASSPDRERQETQYF; clone size: NA; D gene: TRBD1; V gene: TRBV2; J gene: TRBJ2-5
CDR3 DNA: TGCGCCAGCAGCTCAGGGCGGGAGAACACCGGGGAGCTGTTTTTT; CDR3 protein: CASSSGRENTGELFF; clone size: NA; D gene: NA; V gene: TRBV5-1; J gene: TRBJ2-2
CDR3 DNA: TGCGCCAGCAGCCAGGGGCGGCTTGGGGACTATGGCTACACCTTC; CDR3 protein: CASSQGRLGDYGYTF; clone size: NA; D gene: NA; V gene: TRBV4-3; J gene: TRBJ1-2
CDR3 DNA: TGTGCCAGCACCAATAGGGATCACCCGATGGAGACCCAGTACTTC; CDR3 protein: CASTNRDHPMETQYF; clone size: few; D gene: NA; V gene: TRBV7-6; J gene: TRBJ2-5
CDR3 DNA: TGTGCCAGCAGCTCAGTAAACTATGGCTACACCTTC; CDR3 protein: CASSSVNYGYTF; clone size: few; D gene: NA; V gene: TRBV6-5; J gene: TRBJ1-2
CDR3 DNA: TGTGCCATCAGTGAGTACGACCGATCCTACAATGAGCAGTTCTTC; CDR3 protein: CAISEYDRSYNEQFF; clone size: NA; D gene: NA; V gene: TRBV10-3; J gene: TRBJ2-1
CDR3 DNA: TGTGCCAGCAGCACGACTAGCGGGACATACAATGAGCAGTTCTTC; CDR3 protein: CASSTTSGTYNEQFF; clone size: NA; D gene: TRBD2; V gene: TRBV7-2; J gene: TRBJ2-1
CDR3 DNA: TGTGCCAGCAGCTTAGGCAGGGGGGACTACGAGCAGTACTTC; CDR3 protein: CASSLGRGDYEQYF; clone size: NA; D gene: NA; V gene: TRBV7-2; J gene: TRBJ2-7
CDR3 DNA: TGTGCCAGCAGTTTCGTAGAGGGGGCAAACTATGGCTACACCTTC; CDR3 protein: CASSFVEGANYGYTF; clone size: NA; D gene: TRBD1; V gene: TRBV28; J gene: TRBJ1-2
CDR3 DNA: TGTGCCAGCAGCCAAGAACAGGACGGGCTCGGTAGCTTC; CDR3 protein: CASSQEQDGLGSF; clone size: few; D gene: NA; V gene: TRBV11-1; J gene: TRBJ2-7
CDR3 DNA: TGTGCCAGCGACTCCGGGACAGGGAATTCACCCCTCCACTTT; CDR3 protein: CASDSGTGNSPLHF; clone size: NA; D gene: TRBD1; V gene: TRBV5-6; J gene: TRBJ1-6
CDR3 DNA: TGTGCCAGTAGCCCCCGGGGCCAGATTACGGACACTGAAGCTTTCTTT; CDR3 protein: CASSPRGQITDTEAFF; clone size: NA; D gene: NA; V gene: TRBV19; J gene: TRBJ1-1
CDR3 DNA: TGCGCCAGCAGCTTGGGCGAGCCGCGGTCCAAAAACATTCAGTACTTC; CDR3 protein: CASSLGEPRSKNIQYF; clone size: NA; D gene: NA; V gene: TRBV5-1; J gene: TRBJ2-4
CDR3 DNA: TGTGCCAGCAGTTTTGGACGGCTCTCTAACTATGGCTACACCTTC; CDR3 protein: CASSFGRLSNYGYTF; clone size: once; D gene: NA; V gene: TRBV28; J gene: TRBJ1-2
CDR3 DNA: TGCGCCAGCAGTCTCGGGACAGGGAGATATAATTCACCCCTCCACTTT; CDR3 protein: CASSLGTGRYNSPLHF; clone size: NA; D gene: TRBD1; V gene: TRBV5-1; J gene: TRBJ1-6
CDR3 DNA: TGTGCCAGCAGCTTAGGTAGCGGGGCTAGCACAGATACGCAGTATTTT; CDR3 protein: CASSLGSGASTDTQYF; clone size: NA; D gene: TRBD2; V gene: TRBV7-9; J gene: TRBJ2-3
CDR3 DNA: TGTGCCAGCTTTAAACAGGGTTCCACTACGCAGTATTTT; CDR3 protein: CASFKQGSTTQYF; clone size: NA; D gene: NA; V gene: TRBV19; J gene: TRBJ2-3
CDR3 DNA: TGTGCCAGCACCCTAAGGTGGACTAGCGGGGGGTTGATCAATGAGCAGTTCTTC; CDR3 protein: CASTLRWTSGGLINEQFF; clone size: NA; D gene: TRBD2; V gene: TRBV2; J gene: TRBJ2-1
CDR3 DNA: TGTGCCAGCAGTTTTAGCGGGAGCTCCTACAATGAGCAGTTCTTC; CDR3 protein: CASSFSGSSYNEQFF; clone size: few; D gene: TRBD2; V gene: TRBV28; J gene: TRBJ2-1
CDR3 DNA: TGTGCCACCCACTCTGGCCAAGGGGGCACAGATACGCAGTATTTT; CDR3 protein: CATHSGQGGTDTQYF; clone size: once; D gene: NA; V gene: TRBV2; J gene: TRBJ2-3
CDR3 DNA: TGCGCCAGCAGCCAAGAAGGACAGGGTGGAAACACCATATATTTT; CDR3 protein: CASSQEGQGGNTIYF; clone size: NA; D gene: TRBD1; V gene: TRBV4-3; J gene: TRBJ1-3
CDR3 DNA: TGTGCCATCAGTGAGGTCGGAGCGGGAGACCGGAATGAGCAGTTCTTC; CDR3 protein: CAISEVGAGDRNEQFF; clone size: NA; D gene: TRBD2; V gene: TRBV10-3; J gene: TRBJ2-1
CDR3 DNA: TGTGCCAGCAGCCATTGGCGGGGGAACGGCGAGCAGTACTTC; CDR3 protein: CASSHWRGNGEQYF; clone size: NA; D gene: TRBD2; V gene: TRBV7-2; J gene: TRBJ2-7